This passage covers 19 T cell receptor beta chains from one sample sequenced in a study of sequential checkpoint blockade in melanoma. Treatment noted: randomized to nivolumab then ipilimumab (arm A) or the reverse (arm B). Profiling relied on immunoSEQ multiplex PCR, and the TCRdb table lists in-frame clones only, not all of them. The profile shows about 3,700 clones, approximately 19% of them singletons. Sequencing used tumor tissue (inferred from file names), obtained from a patient given nivolumab and ipilimumab in sequence. These receptors were collected from a human donor with melanoma.

V is TRBV12-5 and J is TRBJ2-2; D is unresolved. Between the trimmed V and J ends, which lost 6 bases and 9 bases, there was a span of 11 bases. Germline lookup yields CDR1 LGHNT and CDR2 FRNRAP. The CDR3 has 12 amino acids. The CDR3 sequence: CASGHTPRELFF. CDR3 sequence (DNA): TGTGCTAGTGGCCACACACCTAGGGAGCTGTTTTTT. The variable domain in full, completed from reference TRBV12-5 and TRBJ2-2, reads DARVTQTPRHKVTEMGQEVTMRCQPILGHNTVFWYRQTMMQGLELLAYFRNRAPLDDSGMPKDRFSAEMPDATLATLKIQPSEPRDSAVYFCASGHTPRELFFGEGSRLTVL.

The genes are TRBV6-8 and TRBJ2-5; TRBD1 aligns across 8 bases. CDR3 size: 12 residues. CDR1 is MNHGY and CDR2 is SAAAGT in the germline V gene. V shed 6 bases and J 5 bases; nucleotides not matched to a gene: 2. In nucleotides, the CDR3 is TGTGCCAGCAGCTGGACAGGGGAGACCCAGTACTTC. It yields the protein CASSWTGETQYF.

This clone was picked up many times. The chain recombines TRBV11-3 with TRBJ2-3; a possible D gene is TRBD2 (5 bases). The germline CDR1 and CDR2 sequences are SGHNT and YENEEA. This CDR3 comprises 15 residues. Trimming removed 5 bases from V and 3 bases from J, with 15 bases in between. The CDR3 reads CASSQARVRTDTQYF. The DNA of the CDR3 is TGTGCCAGCAGCCAAGCGCGGGTCCGGACAGATACGCAGTATTTT.

This sequence joins TRBV5-1 and TRBJ2-5; 7 nucleotides match TRBD1. Germline CDR1 and CDR2: SGHRS and YFSETQ. V shed 4 bases and J 1 base; nucleotides not matched to a gene: 4. CDR3 size: 14 residues. CDR3 sequence: CASSKDRTQETQYF. CDR3 in DNA: TGCGCCAGCAGCAAGGACAGGACCCAAGAGACCCAGTACTTC.

This clone was seen only a few times. The chain recombines TRBV25-1 with TRBJ1-5; D is uncertain. Germline assignment: CDR1 MGHDK and CDR2 SYGVNS. V was trimmed by 1 base and J by 4 bases, leaving 11 bases between them. There are 15 residues in the CDR3. The CDR3 reads CASSESVSLNQPQHF. As DNA, the CDR3 is TGTGCCAGCAGTGAATCGGTCAGCCTAAATCAGCCCCAGCATTTT.

This clone was recorded a few times. The chain recombines TRBV9 with TRBJ1-1; 7 bases line up with TRBD1. CDR3 length: 13 amino acids. J was trimmed by 4 bases and V by 5 bases; bases with no gene match: 5. CDR1 and CDR2 from the germline V gene are SGDLS and YYNGEE. CDR3 region: CASSDRVTTEAFF. The CDR3 DNA follows: TGTGCCAGCAGTGACAGGGTAACCACTGAAGCTTTCTTT.

Within the sample, this clone is medium-sized. The rearrangement links TRBV6-8 to TRBJ1-2; D is uncertain. V shed 0 bases and J shed 6 bases, with 8 bases lying between them. This CDR3 has 13 amino acids. CDR1 is MNHGY and CDR2 is SAAAGT in the germline V gene. The CDR3 loop is CASSYSYRDGYTF. The CDR3 DNA reads as TGTGCCAGCAGTTACTCGTACCGGGATGGCTACACCTTC.

This clone was seen more than once but under ten times. This chain connects TRBV19 to TRBJ2-5; no clear D. Germline CDR1 LNHDA, CDR2 SQIVND (reference sequence). The CDR3 extends over 15 amino acids. V gave up 3 bases and J gave up 5 bases, with 16 bases separating them. CDR3 DNA: TGTGCCAGTAGTATTACAGTCGTGCCTGGGGAGACCCAGTACTTC. As protein: CASSITVVPGETQYF.

At least ten counts were recorded for this clone. V is TRBV11-3 and J is TRBJ2-2; TRBD1 aligns across 7 bases. CDR1 and CDR2 (germline): SGHNT, YENEEA. V lost 3 bases to trimming and J lost 6 bases; unmatched junction nucleotides: 10. CDR3 length: 16 residues. The CDR3 protein is CASSLDGAGGAGELFF. CDR3 bases: TGTGCCAGCAGCTTGGACGGGGCAGGGGGAGCCGGGGAGCTGTTTTTT.

The J gene is TRBJ2-2, the V gene TRBV6-8, with D possibly being TRBD1 or TRBD2 (5 bases each). CDR1 is MNHGY and CDR2 is SAAAGT in the germline V gene. There are 14 residues in the CDR3. V was pared by 7 bases and J by 0 bases, with 9 bases between. The CDR3 is CASIWGTNTGELFF. The CDR3 DNA sequence: TGTGCCAGCATATGGGGGACGAACACCGGGGAGCTGTTTTTT.

J is TRBJ1-2 and V is TRBV5-1, with D tentatively TRBD1 (5 bases). V was shortened by 4 bases and J by 4 bases, with 17 bases between the two germline ends. The CDR3 is made up of 15 amino acids. The germline gives CDR1 SGHRS, CDR2 YFSETQ. The DNA of the CDR3 is TGCGCCAGCAGCCCGGGGGGAGGGGAAGCCTATGGCTACACCTTC. Translated: CASSPGGGEAYGYTF.

This rearrangement joins TRBV28 to TRBJ2-1; D unresolved. Between the trimmed V and J ends, which lost 8 bases and 4 bases, there was a span of 18 bases. Germline CDR1 reads MDHEN; CDR2 reads SYDVKM. The CDR3 is 15 residues long. The CDR3 loop is CASDRTALGYNEQFF. CDR3 DNA sequence: TGTGCCAGCGATAGGACCGCCCTGGGGTACAATGAGCAGTTCTTC.

V usage is TRBV6-8 and J usage is TRBJ2-7; D uncertain. Per germline, CDR1 MNHGY and CDR2 SAAAGT. The V gene lost 3 bases and the J gene lost 7 bases, with 16 bases spanning the gap. This CDR3 spans 14 amino acids. CDR3 nucleotides: TGTGCCAGCAGTTATCACGGCGTCTCCGGGGAGCAGTACGTC. Amino acid sequence: CASSYHGVSGEQYV.

Ten or more counts support this clone. Here the CDR3 DNA reads TGTGCCAGCAGCTTACTTTTTGACGGACAGGGGGCTTTAGTGTTAGCGCAGTTCTTC. Translating gives CASSLLFDGQGALVLAQFF. The chain links TRBV11-3 to TRBJ2-1, with 11 nucleotides matching TRBD1. The CDR3 length is 19 residues. V gave up 2 bases and J gave up 12 bases; unmatched junction bases: 21. CDR1 is SGHNT, CDR2 YENEEA, per germline.

This chain connects TRBV28 to TRBJ2-3; D is unresolved. The CDR3 is made up of 12 amino acids. Deletions cut 1 base from V and 4 bases from J, with 3 bases between. Germline V gene data show CDR1 as MDHEN and CDR2 as SYDVKM. The CDR3 reads CASSLSPDTQYF. The CDR3, as DNA: TGTGCCAGCAGTTTATCCCCAGATACGCAGTATTTT.

The chain joins TRBV11-3 to TRBJ1-3, with TRBD1 as a possible D gene (5 bases). CDR3 size: 15 residues. Trimming cost V 7 bases and J 0 bases, with 13 bases left between them. Germline V CDR1 and CDR2: SGHNT, YENEEA. The CDR3 spells CASTSGRISGNTIYF. The CDR3 DNA reads as TGTGCCAGCACCTCGGGACGAATCTCTGGAAACACCATATATTTT.

This clone was seen a handful of times. The gene calls are TRBV19 and TRBJ1-1; D is possibly TRBD1 (5 bases). Between the trimmed V and J ends, which lost 5 bases and 4 bases, there was a span of 8 bases. The CDR3 consists of 12 residues. Germline CDR1 is LNHDA and CDR2 is SQIVND (reference sequence). CDR3 amino acids: CASSSGFTEAFF. The CDR3 DNA reads as TGTGCCAGTAGTTCAGGGTTCACTGAAGCTTTCTTT.

A few counts support this clone. The chain carries TRBV11-3 and TRBJ2-4; TRBD1 matches at 9 bases. Unmatched junction bases numbered 13, after V lost 5 bases and J lost 8 bases. The CDR3 spans 16 residues. Germline CDR1 is SGHNT and CDR2 is YENEEA. The CDR3: CASSAIGGTGRDIQYF. The CDR3 DNA reads TGTGCCAGCAGCGCCATAGGGGGGACAGGGCGGGACATTCAGTACTTC. Looking up the rest from reference TRBV11-3 and TRBJ2-4 gives the full variable domain: EAGVVQSPRYKIIEKKQPVAFWCNPISGHNTLYWYLQNLGQGPELLIRYENEEAVDDSQLPKDRFSAERLKGVDSTLKIQPAELGDSAVYLCASSAIGGTGRDIQYFGAGTRLSVL.

The CDR3 sequence: CASSEIQGATAGNTIYF. The CDR3 DNA reads as TGTGCCAGCTCAGAAATACAGGGGGCGACGGCGGGAAACACCATATATTTT. The chain is built from TRBV18 and TRBJ1-3; 9 bases agree with TRBD1. The germline V gene has CDR1 KGHSH and CDR2 LQKENI. The CDR3 is 17 residues long. J was trimmed by 4 bases and V by 5 bases; bases with no gene match: 12.